The sequence of this TCR beta chain was determined in a study of shared clonotypes between healthy human individuals. Trimming took off 5 bases at V and 5 bases at J, with 18 bases between the two ends. The germline V gene has CDR1 LNHDA and CDR2 SQIVND (reference sequence). The CDR3 has 15 amino acids. Repertoires were generated with immunoSEQ multiplex PCR, while TCRdb's copy carries only in-frame clones and drops some. Of 950,000 to 1,100,000 clones in the sample, roughly 80% were seen once. This clone was found many times. Material: memory CD4+ T cells sorted from blood. As for subset: CD45RA-negative fraction. The chain carries TRBV19 and TRBJ1-2; D not certain. This clonotype was sampled from a man aged 18 to 29 in good health. For the CDR3, the DNA is TGTGCCAGTAGTTTCTCTTCACCAGCCTCTTATGGCTACACCTTC. Encoded protein: CASSFSSPASYGYTF.